These 8 T cell receptor beta chains came from one sample sequenced in a study of T-cell memory formation after mild COVID-19. MiXCR was run by TCRdb on the 5' RACE reads, yielding one entry per CDR3 protein. The sample lists about 600,000 distinct CDR3 sequences; about 20% were seen once. Sequencing was carried out using PBMCs or a T cell subset sorted from them (not recorded which). The receptors stem from an adult woman who had mild COVID-19 (a few samples of this study predate the infection). Cell type and time point are not known.

The chain is built from TRBV29-1 and TRBJ2-7, with D tentatively TRBD1 (6 bases). Trimming cost V 5 bases and J 4 bases, with 15 bases left between them. Germline values: CDR1 SQVTM, CDR2 ANQGSEA. The CDR3 covers 13 residues. CDR3 in DNA: TGCAGCGTTCCTGGGGTAGGGGGATACGAGCAGTACTTC. This encodes CSVPGVGGYEQYF.

This clonotype was counted only a few times. J is TRBJ1-4 and V is TRBV6-5; possibly TRBD1 for D (6 bases). Per germline, CDR1 MNHEY and CDR2 SVGAGI. The V and J ends lost 0 bases and 7 bases respectively, with 12 bases between them. CDR3 length equals 15 residues. CDR3 sequence (DNA): TGTGCCAGCAGTTACTCGGGGGGGCAAGGTGAAAAACTGTTTTTT. It yields the protein CASSYSGGQGEKLFF.

The gene calls are TRBV16 and TRBJ1-2; 9 nucleotides match TRBD1. Trimming removed 2 bases from V and 8 bases from J; junction bases left unmatched: 6. The CDR3 contains 14 residues. Germline CDR1 reads KGHSY; CDR2 reads FQNENV. The CDR3: CASSQKGQGIGYTF. The CDR3 DNA reads as TGTGCCAGCAGCCAAAAGGGACAGGGAATCGGCTACACCTTC.

A few counts support this clonotype. The rearrangement uses TRBV10-3 and TRBJ1-2; tentatively, D is TRBD1 (6 bases). V was shortened by 4 bases and J by 3 bases, with 9 bases between the two germline ends. Looked up from germline, CDR1 is ENHRY and CDR2 is SYGVKD. This CDR3 spans 13 amino acids. This CDR3 reads CAISASGDYGYTF. Written as DNA, the CDR3 is TGTGCCATCAGTGCCTCAGGGGACTATGGCTACACCTTC.

This clonotype was counted a few times. V is TRBV12-3 or TRBV12-4 and J is TRBJ1-4, with D unresolved. The CDR3 runs 15 residues. V was trimmed by 6 bases and J by 4 bases, leaving 15 bases between them. CDR3 nucleotide sequence: TGTGCCAGCAGCTCCCTATCAGCTATTAATGAAAAACTGTTTTTT. It is translated as CASSSLSAINEKLFF.

In this sample, this clonotype turned up a few times. As DNA, the CDR3 is TGTGCCATCGTAGGACCGATCTACGAGCAGTACTTC. It specifies CAIVGPIYEQYF. The V call is TRBV24-1, the J call TRBJ2-7, with D unresolved. The CDR3 sequence is 12 residues long. Trimming left V 11 bases short and J 3 bases short, with 13 bases between. Germline V gene sequence: CDR1 KGHDR, CDR2 SFDVKD.

CDR3: CASKELFYGYTF. CDR3 sequence (DNA): TGTGCCAGCAAAGAGCTCTTCTATGGCTACACCTTC. J is TRBJ1-2 and V is TRBV6-2 or TRBV6-3; no reliable D call. V was cut by 7 bases and J by 4 bases, with 10 bases left in between. From germline, CDR1 is MNHEY and CDR2 SVGEGT. This CDR3 is built from 12 residues.

The rearrangement joins TRBV11-3 to TRBJ2-5; D not resolved. This CDR3 has 13 residues. V lost 3 bases to trimming and J lost 0 bases, with 5 bases between them. CDR1 and CDR2 from the germline V gene are SGHNT and YENEEA. The CDR3, as DNA: TGTGCCAGCAGCTTGGACCACCAAGAGACCCAGTACTTC. Residues: CASSLDHQETQYF.